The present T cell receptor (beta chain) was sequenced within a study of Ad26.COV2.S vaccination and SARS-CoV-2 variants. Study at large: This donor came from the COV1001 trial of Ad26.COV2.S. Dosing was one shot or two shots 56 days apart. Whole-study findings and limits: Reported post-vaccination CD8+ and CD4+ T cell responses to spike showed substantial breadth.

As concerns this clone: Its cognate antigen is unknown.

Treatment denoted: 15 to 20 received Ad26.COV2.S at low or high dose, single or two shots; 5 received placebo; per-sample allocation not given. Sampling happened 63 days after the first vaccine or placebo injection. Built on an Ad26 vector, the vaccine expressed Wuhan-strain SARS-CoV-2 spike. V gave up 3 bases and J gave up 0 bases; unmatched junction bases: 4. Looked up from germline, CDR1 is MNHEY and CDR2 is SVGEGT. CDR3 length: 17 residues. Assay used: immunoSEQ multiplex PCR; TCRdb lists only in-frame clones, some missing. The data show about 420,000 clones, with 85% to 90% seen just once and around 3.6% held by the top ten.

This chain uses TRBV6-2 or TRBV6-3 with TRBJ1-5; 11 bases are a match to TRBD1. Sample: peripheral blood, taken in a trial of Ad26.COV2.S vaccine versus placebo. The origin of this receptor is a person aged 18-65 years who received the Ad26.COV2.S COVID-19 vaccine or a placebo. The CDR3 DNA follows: TGTGCCAGCAGTTATGGACAGGGGGCCGATAGCAATCAGCCCCAGCATTTT. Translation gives CASSYGQGADSNQPQHF.